This passage covers 21 T cell receptor beta chains from one sample sequenced in a study of T cell responses to AZD1222 COVID-19 vaccine. The method was immunoSEQ multiplex PCR; TCRdb's version includes in-frame clones alone and lacks a portion of them. The sample includes around 92,000 clones, more than 75% seen only once; the top ten take about a fifth. The sequencing used peripheral blood, collected on day 0 of AZD1222 vaccination. These receptors all stem from an adult in good health.

The chain employs TRBV28 and TRBJ1-6, with D perhaps matching TRBD1 (6 bases). This CDR3 is built from 14 residues. The V gene lost 5 bases and the J gene lost 7 bases, with 12 bases spanning the gap. CDR1 MDHEN and CDR2 SYDVKM come from the germline V gene. The CDR3 loop reads CASSHGQKNSPLHF. Here the CDR3 DNA reads TGTGCCAGCAGTCACGGACAGAAAAATTCACCCCTCCACTTT.

The rearrangement joins TRBV6-5 to TRBJ2-2, with D tentatively TRBD2 (6 bases). The V end lost 7 bases, the J end lost 4 bases, and 16 bases lay between the germline ends. CDR3 length: 15 residues. Germline V gives CDR1 MNHEY, CDR2 SVGAGI. The CDR3 DNA reads as TGTGCCAGCACCCAGACGACTAGGCCCACCGGGGAGCTGTTTTTT. Amino acids: CASTQTTRPTGELFF.

In DNA, the CDR3 is TGTGCCACCAATCCGGACAGCGGACTTAACTATGGCTACACCTTC. Translated, it gives CATNPDSGLNYGYTF. The chain employs TRBV15 and TRBJ1-2; possible D gene TRBD1, 6 bases. The CDR3 covers 15 residues. The germline V gene encodes CDR1 LNHNV and CDR2 YYDKDF (reference sequence). V lost 7 bases and J lost 1, with 16 bases in between.

This chain links TRBV2 with TRBJ2-7; D may match TRBD1 or TRBD2 (6 bases each). The CDR3 contains 15 residues. Germline CDR1 reads SNHLY; CDR2 reads FYNNEI. Trimming took 2 bases from V and 2 from J, leaving 13 bases between them. The CDR3 protein is CASSERGVAPYEQYF. The CDR3 DNA follows: TGTGCCAGCAGTGAAAGGGGGGTGGCCCCCTACGAGCAGTACTTC.

CDR3 nucleotide sequence: TGTGCCAGCAGCAAATGGACAGGTGAAAAACTGTTTTTT. This encodes CASSKWTGEKLFF. The rearrangement links TRBV3-1 (or the pseudogene TRBV3-2) to TRBJ1-4, with 7 bases fitting TRBD1. After removal of 5 bases from V and 7 bases from J, the junction contained 4 bases not matched to a gene. Per the germline V gene, CDR1 is LGHDT and CDR2 is YNNKEL (reference sequence). The length of the CDR3 is 13 residues.

This clone was counted a single time. This chain joins TRBV29-1 and TRBJ2-7; D may be TRBD1 (6 bases). This CDR3 region has 14 residues. CDR1 and CDR2 (germline): SQVTM, ANQGSEA. The V gene lost 6 bases and the J gene lost 2 bases, with 17 bases spanning the gap. This CDR3 reads CSVPTGFSTYEQYF. DNA for the CDR3: TGCAGCGTGCCCACAGGGTTTTCAACCTACGAGCAGTACTTC.

The J gene is TRBJ1-2, the V gene TRBV3-1 (or the pseudogene TRBV3-2), with D maybe TRBD1 (5 bases). There are 13 residues in the CDR3. The germline CDR1 and CDR2 sequences are LGHDT and YNNKEL (reference sequence). The V gene lost 3 bases and the J gene lost 4 bases, with 9 bases spanning the gap. CDR3 coding DNA: TGTGCCAGCAGCCATCAGGGTACCTATGGCTACACCTTC. The encoded protein is CASSHQGTYGYTF.

The chain employs TRBV5-1 and TRBJ2-3; the match to TRBD2 covers 11 bases. CDR1 is SGHRS, CDR2 YFSETQ, per germline. Trimming at V came to 4 bases and at J to 5 bases, leaving 9 bases not matched to a gene. The CDR3 has 16 amino acids. Here the CDR3 reads CASSKYSGGAKDTQYF. As DNA, the CDR3 is TGCGCCAGCAGCAAATATAGCGGGGGGGCGAAAGATACGCAGTATTTT.

This clone was counted between two and nine times. This rearrangement joins TRBV7-8 to TRBJ1-5; no clear D gene. CDR3 length: 15 amino acids. Trimming removed 1 base from V and 2 bases from J, with 9 bases in between. Germline V gives CDR1 SGHVS, CDR2 FQNEAQ. CDR3 nucleotide sequence: TGTGCCAGCAGCTTAGACCTAAGGGGCAATCAGCCCCAGCATTTT. Protein sequence: CASSLDLRGNQPQHF.

This chain links TRBV5-6 with TRBJ2-2, with no clear D. CDR1 SGHDT and CDR2 YYEEEE come from the germline V gene. Between the trimmed V and J ends, which lost 0 bases and 6 bases, there was a span of 18 bases. The CDR3 has 17 residues. The CDR3 bases are TGTGCCAGCAGCTTGGTAGTGGGGTTACTACGGTCCGGGGAGCTGTTTTTT. This codes for CASSLVVGLLRSGELFF. The full variable domain, in which reference TRBV5-6 and TRBJ2-2 provide the parts outside the CDR3, is DAGVTQSPTHLIKTRGQQVTLRCSPKSGHDTVSWYQQALGQGPQFIFQYYEEEERQRGNFPDRFSGHQFPNYSSELNVNALLLGDSALYLCASSLVVGLLRSGELFFGEGSRLTVL.

The rearrangement uses TRBV4-2 and TRBJ1-2, with 11 bases identical to TRBD1. Germline V lookup: CDR1 LGHNA, CDR2 YNFKEQ. The CDR3 has 17 residues. After removal of 0 bases from V and 7 bases from J, the junction contained 10 bases not matched to a gene. The CDR3 DNA reads TGTGCCAGCAGCCAAGATAGGACAGGGGGCAACTCGTTTGGCTACACCTTC. Amino acids: CASSQDRTGGNSFGYTF.

CDR3 loop: CASSPFLVLGDEQFF. Written as DNA, the CDR3 is TGTGCCAGCTCACCATTTCTTGTATTGGGTGATGAGCAGTTCTTC. V usage is TRBV18 and J usage is TRBJ2-1; D call uncertain. CDR1 is KGHSH and CDR2 is LQKENI in the germline V gene. Trimming took 2 bases from V and 8 from J, leaving 16 bases between them. The CDR3 sequence is 15 residues long.

The J gene is TRBJ2-5, the V gene TRBV5-1, with D maybe TRBD2 (7 bases). The V end was cut by 6 bases, the J end by 4 bases, with 19 bases between. Germline CDR1 and CDR2: SGHRS and YFSETQ. The CDR3 is 15 residues long. As DNA, the CDR3 is TGCGCCAGCACCGTAGGGGGGGCGCGAGCAGAGACCCAGTACTTC. It encodes CASTVGGARAETQYF.

The chain combines TRBV10-3 with TRBJ2-7; 7 positions match TRBD1. In germline, CDR1 is ENHRY, CDR2 SYGVKD. The V and J ends lost 4 bases and 1 base, in that order; junction bases with no gene match: 4. The CDR3 has 14 residues. CDR3 sequence: CAISAGTASYEQYF. The CDR3 bases are TGTGCCATCAGTGCCGGGACAGCGTCCTACGAGCAGTACTTC.

This chain joins TRBV6-5 and TRBJ1-3; D might be TRBD1 (5 bases). The germline V and J ends were trimmed by 7 bases and 2 bases, with 12 bases remaining between them. The CDR3 length is 14 residues. Per the germline V gene, CDR1 is MNHEY and CDR2 is SVGAGI. CDR3 protein: CASTGSRAGNTIYF. As DNA, the CDR3 is TGTGCCAGCACCGGGTCCAGGGCTGGAAACACCATATATTTT.

The J gene is TRBJ1-3, the V gene TRBV4-3, with a tentative D call TRBD1 (5 bases). The CDR3 loop spans 17 amino acids. CDR1 and CDR2 (germline): LGHNA, YSLEER. The ends were cut back, 0 bases at V and 1 base at J, with 13 bases in the middle. In DNA, the CDR3 is TGCGCCAGCAGCCAAGATATTGGGGCGGTTTCTGGAAACACCATATATTTT. Translation: CASSQDIGAVSGNTIYF.

The chain carries TRBV7-3 and TRBJ1-2; 8 bases fit TRBD1. CDR3 length equals 16 residues. Germline CDR1 is SGHTA and CDR2 is FQGTGA. V gave up 5 bases and J gave up 6 bases; unmatched junction bases: 14. CDR3 DNA sequence: TGTGCCAGCAGCCCGACCGGGACAGGCTTCACCCATGGCTACACCTTC. Translated: CASSPTGTGFTHGYTF.

J is TRBJ1-5 and V is TRBV5-6; TRBD1 matches 8 bases. Germline V gives CDR1 SGHDT, CDR2 YYEEEE. Germline trimming cut 4 bases from V and 7 bases from J; bases unmatched to any gene: 13. The CDR3 runs to 16 residues. CDR3 protein: CASSLWDRSSSQPQHF. The CDR3 DNA follows: TGTGCCAGCAGCCTCTGGGACAGGTCATCAAGCCAGCCCCAGCATTTT.

The chain employs TRBV10-3 and TRBJ2-1; 9 nucleotides align to TRBD1. The CDR3 runs 17 residues. V shed 0 bases, J shed 4 bases, and the junction held 7 bases outside the gene matches. Germline loops: CDR1 ENHRY, CDR2 SYGVKD. The CDR3 nucleotides read TGTGCCATCAGTGAGTCGAAGAGGGACAGGGTTTACAATGAGCAGTTCTTC. This sequence encodes CAISESKRDRVYNEQFF.

The chain is built from TRBV6-2 or TRBV6-3 and TRBJ2-7; D remains ambiguous. Per germline, CDR1 MNHEY and CDR2 SVGEGT. The length of the CDR3 is 10 residues. V lost 5 bases to trimming and J lost 6 bases, with 5 bases between them. The CDR3 DNA reads as TGTGCCAGCAGTAACAGCGAGCAGTACTTC. Protein sequence: CASSNSEQYF.

The DNA of the CDR3 is TGTGCCAGCTCACCTCCCGGACTAGCGGGGGACACCGGGGAGCTGTTTTTT. It yields the protein CASSPPGLAGDTGELFF. The chain links TRBV18 to TRBJ2-2, with 13 positions matching TRBD2. The J segment lost 3 bases and the V segment lost 3 bases, leaving 4 bases of the junction unmatched. The CDR3 length is 17 residues. Germline loops: CDR1 KGHSH, CDR2 LQKENI.